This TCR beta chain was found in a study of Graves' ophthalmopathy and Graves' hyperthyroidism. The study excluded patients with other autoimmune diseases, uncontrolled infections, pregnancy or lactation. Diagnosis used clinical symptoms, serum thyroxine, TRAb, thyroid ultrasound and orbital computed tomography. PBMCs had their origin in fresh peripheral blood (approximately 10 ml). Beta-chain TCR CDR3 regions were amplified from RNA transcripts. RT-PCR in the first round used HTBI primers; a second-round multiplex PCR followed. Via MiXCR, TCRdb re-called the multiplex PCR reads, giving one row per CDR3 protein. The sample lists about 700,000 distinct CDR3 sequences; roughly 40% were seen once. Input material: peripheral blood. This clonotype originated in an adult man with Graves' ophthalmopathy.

CDR3 protein: CASSLNGRSYGYGYTF. In nucleotides, the CDR3 is TGCGCCAGCAGCCTTAACGGACGCTCTTACGGCTATGGCTACACCTTC. The chain has TRBV5-1 and TRBJ1-2; D uncertain. Trimming removed 4 bases from V and 4 bases from J, with 20 bases in between. This CDR3 spans 16 amino acids. Germline V gene lookup returns CDR1 SGHRS and CDR2 YFSETQ. Drawing the rest from reference TRBV5-1 and TRBJ1-2, the complete variable domain is KAGVTQTPRYLIKTRGQQVTLSCSPISGHRSVSWYQQTPGQGLQFLFEYFSETQRNKGNFPGRFSGRQFSNSRSEMNVSTLELGDSALYLCASSLNGRSYGYGYTFGSGTRLTVV.